The subject of this entry is one T cell receptor beta chain. Antigen unknown. The sample originates from a study of vaccination effects on CD4 cells after COVID-19. Broader study findings: Healthy vaccinees' vaccine-induced clones included only 1 of 255 that recognized common cold coronaviruses.

The repertoire was sequenced with immunoSEQ multiplex PCR; TCRdb's copy has only in-frame clones and lacks some. There are tens of thousands of clones in the sample; approximately 80% occur only once, and 1% to 1.5% lies in the top ten. Using viral peptide pools, the ViraFEST assay grew out antigen-specific CD4+ T cells prior to sequencing. Cultured cells yielded isolated CD4+ T cells after approximately nine days. Either the mRNA-1273 or the BNT162b2 vaccine was given to participants as two doses. Germline CDR1 is SGDLS and CDR2 is YYNGEE. This CDR3 is built from 15 residues. V was cut by 0 bases and J by 1 base, with 10 bases left in between.

This chain connects TRBV9 to TRBJ1-2; D is uncertain. The sequencing used CD4+ T cells from PBMCs cultured with HCoV-229E spike peptides, collected after COVID-19 vaccination. This receptor was obtained from a human donor who received a COVID-19 vaccine. In DNA form, the CDR3 reads TGTGCCAGCAGCGTAGGCCCAGGAGGTAACTATGGCTACACCTTC. As protein: CASSVGPGGNYGYTF.